This T cell receptor beta chain was obtained from a study of regulatory T cells in long-lasting Graves disease (dated by TCRdb to the early 2020s). About the study as a whole: Newly diagnosed Graves' disease patients had taken antithyroid drugs for less than 3 months. Peripheral blood TCR sequencing and RNA sequencing compared persistent Graves' disease patients with newly diagnosed Graves' disease patients. The study took place in China and was registered as a clinical trial. TCR sequencing covered about 13 persistent and roughly 20 newly diagnosed Graves' disease patients, about 35 samples in total.

CDR1 and CDR2 (MNHEY, SVGEGT) derive from the germline V gene. Trimming accounts for 2 bases at V and 4 bases at J, while the number of junction bases matched to no gene is 2. The CDR3 contains 15 residues, cysteine and phenylalanine counted. The kept DNA is CDR3 alone, 45 bases in frame from the first base. The protocol used for the library was multiplex PCR. The instrument given in TCRdb is Illumina HiSeq 4000. To build TCR beta libraries, CDR3 regions were amplified by Arm-PCR using iRepertoire HTBI primers. Before sequencing, the PCR products went through gel purification. The original pipeline was this. A total of 62 TRBV and 14 TRBJ segments were identified across samples and were used for gene usage analysis of CDR3 amino acid clonotypes. Filtered high-quality paired reads were merged into contigs using COPE and FqMerger. BLAST was used to align contigs to IMGT TRBV, TRBD and TRBJ reference genes, and CDR3 was defined according to IMGT. Clonotypes above 0.1% frequency were classified as highly expanded clones. Shannon entropy was used to measure repertoire diversity, and the Gini coefficient was used to measure V-J evenness. Clonotypes shared by more than one individual were considered public. Starting from the raw public reads, TCRdb applied fastp trimming at Q25, assembled clones with MiXCR and retained in-frame beta chains. Every entry covers one CDR3 protein and lists the most common genes and DNA from its rows. It is TCRdb's table, rather than the study itself, that gives the V and J calls and clone size. The sample table lists 400,000 to 500,000 distinct CDR3 sequences, about 15% of them with a count of one. Of the sample, about 7.6% is held by the ten largest clones.

Explained via the paper, the time point label denotes: newly diagnosed GD, antithyroid drugs for less than 3 months. For both TCR sequencing and RNA sequencing, RNA was extracted from PBMCs in TRIzol. The diagnosis of Graves' disease was made according to American Thyroid Association guidelines. Patients were recruited from an endocrinology department in Xi'an, China. From each patient, around 9.3 milliliters of peripheral blood was collected into an EDTA anticoagulant tube. Ficoll Paque Plus density gradient separation was used to isolate PBMCs, and no further T cell sorting was performed. An Agilent 2100 Bioanalyzer and agarose gel were used to assess RNA quality, and a NanoDrop 2000 was used to measure RNA concentration. Comment on this clonotype: Its antigen specificity is not known. A much larger clonotype is one base distant, so this may be a read error.

Summary of the overall study and its limitations: The study examined only peripheral blood because the primary lesion, thyroid tissue, could not be accessed. Preferential use of TRBV28, TRBJ1-2 and TRBJ2-5 was observed in persistent disease, whereas TRBV20-1 and TRBJ2-1 were favored in newly diagnosed disease. Persistent Graves' disease patients showed lower TCR Shannon entropy and fewer highly expanded clones than newly diagnosed patients, suggesting clonal expansion. As a limitation, the authors acknowledged that the small sample size may reduce accuracy. A larger number of public clonotypes was shared among persistent patients (approximately 2,600) than among newly diagnosed patients (about 990). Sequencing and analysis were restricted to the TCR beta chain.

The sample was also linked to a second study, of T cells in Graves' hyperthyroidism and ophthalmopathy. Looking at the second paper: Stable Graves' hyperthyroidism was defined as no progression to ophthalmopathy during 18 months of follow-up. Hyperthyroidism patients were newly diagnosed, with disease duration under 2 months, and aged 18 to 65 years. Patients with uncontrolled infections, other autoimmune diseases, pregnancy or lactation were excluded. Clinical symptoms, serum thyroxine and TRAb, thyroid ultrasound, and orbital computed tomography formed the basis for the diagnoses. The TCR CDR3 was subjected to a first round of RT-PCR using the HTBI primer set and the Qiagen OneStep RT-PCR kit. Blood samples also contained most of the expanded thyroid clonotypes (frequency above 0.001), which suggests that blood repertoires may reflect thyroid immune responses. A model built on a 13 V-J signature distinguished ophthalmopathy from stable hyperthyroidism, reaching around 87% sensitivity and 81.08% specificity in cross-validation and 80%/75% in testing. During validation, the model predicted progression to ophthalmopathy a median of around 6 months ahead of onset, with around 70% sensitivity and 72% to 80% specificity. TCR V-J signatures able to tell the groups apart were searched for in a discovery cohort of about a hundred patients, of whom around 43 had Graves' ophthalmopathy and about 55 had stable Graves' hyperthyroidism. An independent validation cohort of about 19 hyperthyroidism patients and over 15 patients who later progressed to ophthalmopathy tested prospective prediction of ophthalmopathy. The 100 discovery patients were divided at random into training and test sets in a 7:3 ratio. In roughly six Graves' hyperthyroidism patients, the study also compared T-cell repertoires from thyroid tissue with T-cell repertoires from blood. After blood sampling, hyperthyroidism patients were treated with methimazole at a starting dose of 30 mg daily, and ophthalmopathy patients were treated with high-dose intravenous methylprednisolone. Libraries were constructed in a second round of multiplex PCR, after which size selection and purification were carried out. Libraries were sequenced paired-end with 100 bp reads on an Illumina HiSeq2000. SOAPnuke was used to process the raw data, with reads discarded if the reads contained adapters or uncalled bases, had a mean Phred below 15, or lacked an exact constant-primer or identifier match. High-quality paired reads were merged with COPE v1.2.5, and unique nucleotide sequences were defined as clonotypes. MiTCR v1.1 was used to align the clonotypes against IMGT TRBV, TRBD and TRBJ reference segments. Analysis was restricted to V-J combinations with a frequency above 0.0001, which covered roughly 99% of repertoires. A TCS score was defined as the ratio of F50 (clonal expansion) to E x V (chaos), with BLOSUM62-based TCRdist applied between CDR3 peptides within each V-J. Welch's t-statistics and random forest reduced fewer than 550 V-J features to under 15, which were used in a naive Bayes classifier (R e1071). No statistical method was used to fix the sample size in advance, and group allocation was not hidden from the investigators. The paper reports TCR Vbeta CDR3 sequencing of more than 120 peripheral blood samples: under 45 ophthalmopathy, about 75 hyperthyroidism and approximately 17 progressor patients.

The TCR was taken from a woman in her 40s with Graves disease. Donor details come from another sample of the same person, matched by shared clones. Material: peripheral blood mononuclear cells (PBMCs), obtained at new diagnosis, from a patient treated with antithyroid drugs. The rearrangement combines TRBV6-2 or TRBV6-3 with TRBJ2-5; TRBD2 agrees with 12 junctional bases. The CDR3 in this case is CASSYVGLAGETQYF. Read as DNA, the sequence is TGTGCCAGCAGTTACGTGGGACTAGCGGGAGAGACCCAGTACTTC.